Below, 21 T cell receptor beta chains from the same sample are listed, as sequenced in a study of control samples from healthy donors and cancer patients. This table comes from immunoSEQ multiplex PCR, and its TCRdb copy is limited to in-frame clones, with some not included. The sample records 130,000 to 150,000 clones, around 94% being singletons. Sequencing input: PBMCs. The receptors were gathered from a man aged 55 to 69 with colorectal cancer.

V and J are TRBV19 and TRBJ2-1; either TRBD1 or TRBD2 may fit D (7 bases each). CDR3 size: 16 residues. Germline assignment: CDR1 LNHDA and CDR2 SQIVND (reference sequence). V lost 6 bases, J lost 4 bases, and 19 bases lay in between. The CDR3 reads CASRSPGGARYNEQFF. The CDR3 region has the DNA TGTGCCAGTAGATCCCCAGGGGGGGCCCGGTACAATGAGCAGTTCTTC.

The rearrangement uses TRBV2 and TRBJ1-1; no clear D. Trimming left V 4 bases short and J 2 bases short, with 8 bases between. This CDR3 is built from 13 residues. Per the germline V gene, CDR1 is SNHLY and CDR2 is FYNNEI. This CDR3 reads CASSVGVNTEAFF. As DNA, the CDR3 is TGTGCCAGCAGTGTTGGGGTTAACACTGAAGCTTTCTTT. Drawing the rest from reference TRBV2 and TRBJ1-1, the complete variable domain is EPEVTQTPSHQVTQMGQEVILRCVPISNHLYFYWYRQILGQKVEFLVSFYNNEISEKSEIFDDQFSVERPDGSNFTLKIRSTKLEDSAMYFCASSVGVNTEAFFGQGTRLTVV.

This clone was counted once. The gene calls are TRBV27 and TRBJ2-4; 12 nucleotides align to TRBD2. From germline, CDR1 is MNHEY and CDR2 SMNVEV (reference sequence). The CDR3 runs to 15 residues. J gave up 8 bases and V 6 bases, and 8 bases lay outside the gene matches. The CDR3 loop is CASRASGGAQDIQYF. CDR3 sequence (DNA): TGTGCCAGCAGGGCTAGCGGGGGGGCCCAGGACATTCAGTACTTC.

J is TRBJ1-1 and V is TRBV30; TRBD1 matches 7 bases. Germline CDR1 and CDR2: GTSNPN and SVGIG (reference sequence). After removal of 5 bases from V and 0 bases from J, the junction contained 3 bases not matched to a gene. This CDR3 spans 13 amino acids. The CDR3 reads CAWQTGLNTEAFF. DNA of the CDR3: TGTGCCTGGCAGACAGGGCTGAACACTGAAGCTTTCTTT.

J is TRBJ1-1 and V is TRBV28, with TRBD1 matching over 7 bases. V was pared by 5 bases and J by 5 bases, with 5 bases of the junction left unmatched. The germline V gene has CDR1 MDHEN and CDR2 SYDVKM. This CDR3 has 13 amino acids. The CDR3 nucleotides read TGTGCCAGCAGTCCAGGGGGAAAGACTGAAGCTTTCTTT. Translated, it gives CASSPGGKTEAFF.

This clone was picked up one time. This chain links TRBV30 with TRBJ2-3; D is unresolved. V lost 0 bases to trimming and J lost 4 bases, with 5 bases between them. Germline CDR1 reads GTSNPN; CDR2 reads SVGIG (reference sequence). The length of the CDR3 is 12 residues. CDR3 sequence (DNA): TGTGCCTGGAGTGTACCCCCAGATACGCAGTATTTT. It translates to CAWSVPPDTQYF.

The J gene is TRBJ1-4, the V gene TRBV7-9; 9 bases line up with TRBD1. The trim removed 4 bases at V and 5 bases at J, leaving 5 bases unmatched. The germline V gene encodes CDR1 SEHNR and CDR2 FQNEAQ (reference sequence). CDR3 length: 15 amino acids. The DNA for the CDR3 is TGTGCCAGCAGCTCTGTCGGGACAGGGAATGAAAAACTGTTTTTT. Translation: CASSSVGTGNEKLFF.

CDR3 amino acids: CASSLMGSNQPQHF. CDR3 sequence (DNA): TGTGCCAGCAGCTTAATGGGTAGCAATCAGCCCCAGCATTTT. J is TRBJ1-5 and V is TRBV7-9; unclear D gene. This CDR3 contains 14 residues. CDR1 SEHNR and CDR2 FQNEAQ come from the germline V gene (reference sequence). Trimming removed 2 bases from V and 0 bases from J, with 5 bases in between.

This clone was detected once. The V call is TRBV24-1, the J call TRBJ2-3; 11 bases line up with TRBD2. This CDR3 has 19 residues. After removal of 4 bases from V and 3 bases from J, the junction contained 14 bases not matched to a gene. CDR1 is KGHDR and CDR2 is SFDVKD in the germline V gene. CDR3 in DNA: TGTGCCACCAGTGACCCGAGGGGCGCTAGCGGGGGGTTGACAGATACGCAGTATTTT. Encoded protein: CATSDPRGASGGLTDTQYF.

Worth noting for this clone: At the DNA level, this CDR3 is encoded by other sequences in the same sample as well. This chain uses TRBV19 with TRBJ2-2; no clear D gene. Trimming took 4 bases from V and 5 from J, leaving 11 bases between them. The CDR3 has 14 amino acids. Germline V CDR1 and CDR2: LNHDA, SQIVND (reference sequence). CDR3 sequence reads: CASSTKRYTGELFF. CDR3 bases: TGTGCCAGTAGTACCAAAAGATATACCGGGGAGCTGTTTTTT.

J is TRBJ2-3 and V is TRBV7-2; TRBD2 agrees at 7 bases. The CDR3 length is 15 residues. V lost 4 bases to trimming and J lost 2 bases; unmatched junction nucleotides: 6. Germline CDR1 and CDR2: SGHTA and FQGNSA. CDR3 sequence (DNA): TGTGCCAGCAGCTCCTCTGCGGGGGTCACAGATACGCAGTATTTT. This translates into CASSSSAGVTDTQYF.

The rearrangement links TRBV9 to TRBJ2-2, with D maybe TRBD1 (5 bases). Germline CDR1 reads SGDLS; CDR2 reads YYNGEE. This CDR3 contains 15 residues. Trimming took 0 bases from V and 4 from J, leaving 10 bases between them. CDR3 amino acids: CASSVELRGTGELFF. In nucleotides, the CDR3 is TGTGCCAGCAGCGTAGAGCTTAGGGGCACCGGGGAGCTGTTTTTT.

CDR3 nucleotide sequence: TGTGCCAGTAGCCCGATGGGCGGGGGCCTGGAGCAGCCCCAGCATTTT. Translated: CASSPMGGGLEQPQHF. This chain links TRBV19 with TRBJ1-5, with a weak D call TRBD1 (6 bases). Trimming removed 6 bases at V and 7 bases at J, with 22 bases between. Per the germline V gene, CDR1 is LNHDA and CDR2 is SQIVND (reference sequence). The CDR3 consists of 16 residues.

The chain carries TRBV6-6 and TRBJ1-6; perhaps TRBD1 as D (6 bases). The CDR3 extends over 21 amino acids. V was trimmed by 6 bases and J by 0 bases, leaving 27 bases between them. Germline lookup yields CDR1 MNHNY and CDR2 SVGAGI (reference sequence). CDR3 in DNA: TGTGCCAGCAGCCCCGACTTACTAACCGGGACATCCAGCTCCTATAATTCACCCCTCCACTTT. Translated, it gives CASSPDLLTGTSSSYNSPLHF.

The chain couples TRBV19 to TRBJ1-2; 10 bases are a match to TRBD1. Germline assignment: CDR1 LNHDA and CDR2 SQIVND (reference sequence). J lost 5 bases, V lost 5 bases, and 5 bases had no gene match. CDR3 length: 14 amino acids. This chain's CDR3 is CASSDRGLWYGYTF. The CDR3, as DNA: TGTGCCAGTAGTGACAGGGGGCTTTGGTATGGCTACACCTTC.

This chain uses TRBV7-2 with TRBJ1-2; 9 bases match TRBD1. Germline-derived CDR1 and CDR2 are SGHTA and FQGNSA. V was clipped by 0 bases and J by 4 bases; unmatched bases: 3. This CDR3 spans 15 amino acids. CDR3 loop: CASSLATGGSYGYTF. Here the CDR3 DNA reads TGTGCCAGCAGCTTAGCTACAGGGGGCAGCTATGGCTACACCTTC.

This clone has a single count. This chain links TRBV28 with TRBJ2-7; a weak D match, TRBD1 (6 bases). This CDR3 region has 13 residues. The ends were cut back, 5 bases at V and 0 bases at J, with 8 bases in the middle. Germline V CDR1 and CDR2: MDHEN, SYDVKM. This CDR3 is CASSTGSSYEQYF. The CDR3 region has the DNA TGTGCCAGCAGTACAGGGAGCTCCTACGAGCAGTACTTC. The variable domain in full, completed from reference TRBV28 and TRBJ2-7, reads DVKVTQSSRYLVKRTGEKVFLECVQDMDHENMFWYRQDPGLGLRLIYFSYDVKMKEKGDIPEGYSVSREKKERFSLILESASTNQTSMYLCASSTGSSYEQYFGPGTRLTVT.

The DNA for the CDR3 is TGTGCCAGCAGCTTATTTTCCGGGGAGCTGTTTTTT. This sequence encodes CASSLFSGELFF. This chain joins TRBV7-2 and TRBJ2-2; D not resolved. Germline V gene lookup returns CDR1 SGHTA and CDR2 FQGNSA. The ends were cut back, 2 bases at V and 6 bases at J, with 4 bases in the middle. The CDR3 has 12 residues.

This sequence joins TRBV30 and TRBJ2-7; D call uncertain. The V gene lost 1 base and the J gene lost 3 bases, with 13 bases spanning the gap. The CDR3 is 14 residues long. Germline CDR1 and CDR2: GTSNPN and SVGIG (reference sequence). The CDR3 reads CAWSGASNLYEQYF. As DNA, the CDR3 is TGTGCCTGGAGTGGCGCCTCCAACCTCTACGAGCAGTACTTC.

Written as DNA, the CDR3 is TGTGCCAGCAGCACAGGGGGATTTGGGGCCAACGTCCTGACTTTC. Translation gives CASSTGGFGANVLTF. V gene TRBV9 combines with J gene TRBJ2-6; TRBD1 agrees at 8 bases. V trimming: 4 bases; J trimming: 3 bases; junction bases outside the gene matches: 3. The CDR3 is 15 amino acids. The germline CDR1 and CDR2 sequences are SGDLS and YYNGEE.

The sample holds one count of this clone. The chain couples TRBV19 to TRBJ2-7, with a tentative D call TRBD1 (7 bases). This CDR3 region has 15 residues. Trimming took off 5 bases at V and 2 bases at J, with 16 bases between the two ends. Per the germline V gene, CDR1 is LNHDA and CDR2 is SQIVND (reference sequence). CDR3 sequence (DNA): TGTGCCAGTAGTTCGGGCAGGGGGGACACCTACGAGCAGTACTTC. Protein: CASSSGRGDTYEQYF.